This note documents a single TCR beta chain sequence. The CDR3 length is 15 residues. CDR1 LGHDT and CDR2 YNNKEL come from the germline V gene (reference sequence). The V segment lost 4 bases and the J segment 8 bases; nucleotides outside the gene matches: 5. This sample is drawn from a study of blood T cell repertoires in COVID-19. Methods used by the authors: Amplification of reference gene primers was used by the study to estimate nucleated cell counts. This table comes from immunoSEQ multiplex PCR, and its TCRdb copy is limited to in-frame clones, with some not included. V, J and clone size are those of that table, while D and trimming were read from the DNA. The table shows 130,000 or so clones, with approximately 90% occurring only once.

This rearrangement joins TRBV3-1 (or the pseudogene TRBV3-2) to TRBJ2-1, with 13 bases identical to TRBD2. The sample comprised peripheral blood. The sequence was obtained from a man aged 35-49 years with acute or convalescent COVID-19. The CDR3 DNA reads TGTGCCAGCAGCCGGACTAGCGGGAGTTGGGATGAGCAGTTCTTC. It specifies CASSRTSGSWDEQFF.